This passage covers 18 T cell receptor beta chains from one sample sequenced in a study of T cell responses to AZD1222 COVID-19 vaccine. Assay used: immunoSEQ multiplex PCR; TCRdb lists only in-frame clones, some missing. In the table there are 150,000 to 200,000 clones, around 91% of which are singletons. The sequencing here drew on peripheral blood, taken 28 days after the second AZD1222 dose. These receptors all stem from an adult who received the AZD1222 COVID-19 vaccine.

V gene TRBV7-9 combines with J gene TRBJ2-5; 10 bases are a match to TRBD1. This CDR3 is built from 16 residues. Germline V CDR1 and CDR2: SEHNR, FQNEAQ (reference sequence). J gave up 5 bases and V 5 bases, and 11 bases lay outside the gene matches. The CDR3 spells CASSVQTGGNLETQYF. DNA for the CDR3: TGTGCCAGCAGCGTACAGACAGGGGGCAATTTGGAGACCCAGTACTTC.

The chain links TRBV21-1 to TRBJ1-4; the table gives TRBD1 as D, unverified against the DNA. TRBV21-1 is shown as a pseudogene. The CDR3 sequence is 19 residues long. The CDR3 coding sequence is TGTGCCAGCAGCAAAGTCACAGCTCGCCACGGTACGGCTAATGAAAAACTGTTTTTT. Its translation: CASSKVTARHGTANEKLFF.

This chain joins TRBV6-5 and TRBJ2-1; 11 bases line up with TRBD2. This CDR3 is 15 amino acids long. CDR1 and CDR2 from the germline V gene are MNHEY and SVGAGI. Trimming cost V 0 bases and J 9 bases; bases outside gene matches: 4. CDR3: CASSYSRLAGGEQFF. The CDR3 DNA reads TGTGCCAGCAGTTACTCGAGGCTAGCGGGAGGTGAGCAGTTCTTC.

The chain combines TRBV7-2 with TRBJ2-1, with 7 positions matching TRBD2. The CDR3 runs 14 residues. Losses at the gene ends were 4 bases for V and 12 bases for J; bases not matched to a gene: 12. Germline V gene data show CDR1 as SGHTA and CDR2 as FQGNSA. The CDR3 bases are TGTGCCAGCAGCTCGCTGGGAGGGCCGGTCCGGCAGTTCTTC. Translated, it gives CASSSLGGPVRQFF. Full variable domain (missing parts from reference TRBV7-2 and TRBJ2-1): GAGVSQSPSNKVTEKGKDVELRCDPISGHTALYWYRQSLGQGLEFLIYFQGNSAPDKSGLPSDRFSAERTGGSVSTLTIQRTQQEDSAVYLCASSSLGGPVRQFFGPGTRLTVL.

The V gene is TRBV18, the J gene TRBJ2-6, with D perhaps matching TRBD1 (5 bases). V dropped 2 bases and J dropped 0 bases, with 5 bases sitting between them. The CDR3 is made up of 15 amino acids. Germline V gives CDR1 KGHSH, CDR2 LQKENI. DNA for the CDR3: TGTGCCAGCTCACCAGACAGCTCTGGGGCCAACGTCCTGACTTTC. Amino acid sequence: CASSPDSSGANVLTF.

The chain couples TRBV7-9 to TRBJ1-1, with a tentative D call TRBD1 (6 bases). The V gene lost 4 bases and the J gene lost 5 bases, with 14 bases spanning the gap. CDR3 length equals 14 residues. CDR1 and CDR2 (germline): SEHNR, FQNEAQ (reference sequence). The CDR3 reads CASSSQAGETEAFF. CDR3 nucleotide sequence: TGTGCCAGCAGCTCTCAGGCAGGGGAAACTGAAGCTTTCTTT.

The rearrangement links TRBV5-1 to TRBJ1-2; possibly TRBD1 for D (5 bases). Trimming stripped 6 bases from V and 6 bases from J, with 15 bases between. Germline values: CDR1 SGHRS, CDR2 YFSETQ. The CDR3 has 13 amino acids. CDR3 in DNA: TGCGCCAGCACACCCGGGACGGAGGATGGCTACACCTTC. Its protein is CASTPGTEDGYTF. Looking up the rest from reference TRBV5-1 and TRBJ1-2 gives the full variable domain: KAGVTQTPRYLIKTRGQQVTLSCSPISGHRSVSWYQQTPGQGLQFLFEYFSETQRNKGNFPGRFSGRQFSNSRSEMNVSTLELGDSALYLCASTPGTEDGYTFGSGTRLTVV.

V is TRBV13 and J is TRBJ2-3; 8 positions match TRBD1. The CDR3 is made up of 17 amino acids. With V trimmed by 1 base and J by 2 bases, 8 bases remained unmatched. Germline assignment: CDR1 PRHDT and CDR2 FYEKMQ (reference sequence). The CDR3 sequence is CASSLARDRFTTDTQYF. CDR3 DNA: TGTGCCAGCAGCTTAGCCCGGGACAGGTTCACCACAGATACGCAGTATTTT.

Only one count was recorded for this clone. The genes are TRBV7-9 and TRBJ1-4; D unclear. CDR1 and CDR2 (germline): SEHNR, FQNEAQ (reference sequence). Trimming shortened V by 5 bases and J by 2 bases, and 15 bases separated the two germline ends. This CDR3 is built from 16 residues. The CDR3 protein is CASSPVELLTNEKLFF. CDR3 sequence (DNA): TGTGCCAGCAGCCCGGTCGAACTTCTCACTAATGAAAAACTGTTTTTT.

V usage is TRBV7-3 and J usage is TRBJ2-5; 9 bases fit TRBD2. The CDR3 runs 15 residues. Looked up from germline, CDR1 is SGHTA and CDR2 is FQGTGA. V shed 4 bases and J 2 bases; nucleotides not matched to a gene: 5. CDR3 residues: CASSSSSGAQETQYF. The CDR3, as DNA: TGTGCCAGCAGCTCCTCTAGCGGGGCTCAAGAGACCCAGTACTTC.

Only one count was recorded for this clone. V usage is TRBV6-2 or TRBV6-3 and J usage is TRBJ2-1, with TRBD2 matching over 8 bases. Germline trimming cut 5 bases from V and 6 bases from J; bases unmatched to any gene: 18. CDR1 and CDR2 from the germline V gene are MNHEY and SVGEGT. This CDR3 is built from 18 residues. The CDR3 region is CASSPSGRGLTIRNEQFF. CDR3 DNA sequence: TGTGCCAGCAGTCCCAGCGGGAGAGGGTTGACTATCCGCAATGAGCAGTTCTTC.

V gene TRBV5-6 combines with J gene TRBJ2-7; D is undetermined. The CDR3 runs 13 residues. Germline V CDR1 and CDR2: SGHDT, YYEEEE. V was pared by 0 bases and J by 3 bases, with 7 bases between. In DNA, the CDR3 is TGTGCCAGCAGCTTGGGGCCTGGCTACGAGCAGTACTTC. Its translation: CASSLGPGYEQYF.

The V and J genes are TRBV2 and TRBJ2-5; 11 positions match TRBD2. The CDR3 extends over 14 amino acids. Looked up from germline, CDR1 is SNHLY and CDR2 is FYNNEI. Losses at the gene ends were 6 bases for V and 4 bases for J; bases not matched to a gene: 4. As DNA, the CDR3 is TGTGCCAGCAGCCAGGGACTAGCGGTAGAGACCCAGTACTTC. It yields the protein CASSQGLAVETQYF.

The chain is built from TRBV7-2 and TRBJ1-2; 9 positions agree with TRBD1. Germline values: CDR1 SGHTA, CDR2 FQGNSA. The CDR3 is 14 residues long. Trimming removed 5 bases from V and 4 bases from J; junction bases left unmatched: 5. In DNA form, the CDR3 reads TGTGCCAGCAGCCCGACAGGGGGTACCTATGGCTACACCTTC. Translating it yields CASSPTGGTYGYTF.

CDR3 sequence: CASSSRVRGANTGELFF. CDR3 in DNA: TGTGCCAGCAGTTCCCGGGTAAGGGGCGCGAACACCGGGGAGCTGTTTTTT. The chain recombines TRBV27 with TRBJ2-2; D might be TRBD1 (5 bases). Germline CDR1 MNHEY, CDR2 SMNVEV (reference sequence). The CDR3 sequence is 17 residues long. V dropped 4 bases and J dropped 0 bases, with 15 bases sitting between them.

This sequence joins TRBV28 and TRBJ1-2; a possible D gene is TRBD1 (5 bases). This CDR3 contains 15 residues. Trimming removed 7 bases from V and 8 bases from J, with 23 bases in between. CDR1 and CDR2 from the germline V gene are MDHEN and SYDVKM. The CDR3 DNA is TGTGCCAGCAAGTTGGGCTCAAGACAGCCCGAGGGCTACACCTTC. Protein sequence: CASKLGSRQPEGYTF.

V usage is TRBV24-1 and J usage is TRBJ2-7; D call uncertain. This CDR3 has 14 residues. Trimming removed 4 bases at V and 5 bases at J, with 14 bases between. Germline values: CDR1 KGHDR, CDR2 SFDVKD. CDR3 in amino acids: CATSEAGNFDEQYF. In nucleotides, the CDR3 is TGTGCCACCAGTGAAGCCGGTAATTTCGACGAGCAGTACTTC.

The rearrangement links TRBV6-2 or TRBV6-3 to TRBJ2-3; the D gene is possibly TRBD1 (6 bases). The CDR3 is made up of 14 amino acids. V lost 2 bases, J lost 4 bases, and 10 bases lay in between. Germline-derived CDR1 and CDR2 are MNHEY and SVGEGT. The CDR3: CASSYADRSDTQYF. The CDR3 nucleotides read TGTGCCAGCAGTTACGCGGACAGATCAGATACGCAGTATTTT.